These T cell receptor beta chains were read from a single sample in a study of blood T cell repertoires in COVID-19. Assay used: immunoSEQ multiplex PCR; TCRdb lists only in-frame clones, some missing. This repertoire shows just under 45,000 clones, roughly 80% found once; its top ten account for 35% to 45%. The sample consisted of peripheral blood. These receptors originate from a human donor in a cohort sampled during active COVID-19. Each CDR3 is given with its conserved first and last residue. A row's size may be missing; if present it is once, few, many or a size class.

clone size	V gene	J gene	CDR3 length	CDR3 protein
once	TRBV7-2	TRBJ2-5	14	CASSPWTVVETQYF
.	TRBV7-8	TRBJ1-2	16	CASSLAYQGLNYGYTF
.	TRBV7-7	TRBJ2-5	15	CASSKVKGAGETQYF
.	TRBV3-1/TRBV3-2	TRBJ2-2	16	CASSQRAGKNTGELFF
.	TRBV5-6	TRBJ2-7	13	CASSWGPAGEQYF
.	TRBV5-1	TRBJ1-4	15	CASSPGSATNEKLFF
few	TRBV6-5	TRBJ1-1	14	CASSWDRRNTEAFF
.	TRBV6-6	TRBJ1-2	13	CASSEGVNYGYTF
.	TRBV10-3	TRBJ2-5	15	CAISESLRAQETQYF
.	TRBV24-1	TRBJ2-5	20	CATSDLKEGDSTPTRETQYF
.	TRBV6-5	TRBJ1-2	15	CASRVSGQLGYGYTF
once	TRBV5-1	TRBJ1-1	15	CASSSWTGLNTEAFF
.	TRBV4-2	TRBJ2-2	13	CASSQVSTGELFF
.	TRBV6-2/TRBV6-3	TRBJ1-5	13	CASSYGRGQPQHF
.	TRBV4-1	TRBJ2-5	14	CASSQQGGRETQYF
.	TRBV6-5	TRBJ1-4	14	CASSRGTGDEKLFF
.	TRBV10-3	TRBJ2-1	13	CAISDREHNEQFF
.	TRBV2	TRBJ1-5	15	CASSFSHGSNQPQHF
.	TRBV7-9	TRBJ1-1	14	CASSLGQKNTEAFF
.	TRBV5-6	TRBJ2-2	15	CASSLTGWNTGELFF
.	TRBV18	TRBJ1-1	13	CASSLRQGAYAFF
.	TRBV9	TRBJ2-2	17	CASSVALGGLNTGELFF
once	TRBV2	TRBJ1-3	17	CASTGQGARRSGNTIYF
once	TRBV5-1	TRBJ2-5	15	CASSLGQGYQETQYF
.	TRBV7-2	TRBJ2-5	14	CASSLARGQETQYF
.	TRBV7-7	TRBJ2-2	14	CASSHDSNTGELFF